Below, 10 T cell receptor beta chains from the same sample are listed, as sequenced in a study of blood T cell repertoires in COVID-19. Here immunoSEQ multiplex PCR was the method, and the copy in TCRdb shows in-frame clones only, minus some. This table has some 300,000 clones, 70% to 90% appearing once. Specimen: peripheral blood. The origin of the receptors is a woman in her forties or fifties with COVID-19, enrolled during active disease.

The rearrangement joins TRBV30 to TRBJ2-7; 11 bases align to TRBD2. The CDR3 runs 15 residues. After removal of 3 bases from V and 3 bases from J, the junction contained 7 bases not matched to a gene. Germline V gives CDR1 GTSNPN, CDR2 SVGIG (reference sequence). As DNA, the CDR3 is TGTGCCTGGAGGACCCCCGGGACTAGCGGCTACGAGCAGTACTTC. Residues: CAWRTPGTSGYEQYF. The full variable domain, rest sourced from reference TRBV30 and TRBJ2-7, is SQTIHQWPATLVQPVGSPLSLECTVEGTSNPNLYWYRQAAGRGLQLLFYSVGIGQISSEVPQNLSASRPQDRQFILSSKKLLLSDSGFYLCAWRTPGTSGYEQYFGPGTRLTVT.

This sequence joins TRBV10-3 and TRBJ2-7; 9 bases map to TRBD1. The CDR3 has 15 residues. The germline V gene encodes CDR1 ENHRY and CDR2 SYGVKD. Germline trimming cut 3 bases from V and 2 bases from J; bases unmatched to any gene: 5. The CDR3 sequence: CAISDTDRGAYEQYF. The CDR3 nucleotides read TGTGCCATCAGTGACACCGACAGGGGGGCCTACGAGCAGTACTTC.

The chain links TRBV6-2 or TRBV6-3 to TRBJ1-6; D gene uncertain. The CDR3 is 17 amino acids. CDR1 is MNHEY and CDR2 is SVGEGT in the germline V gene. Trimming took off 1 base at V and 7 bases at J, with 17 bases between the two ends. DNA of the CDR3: TGTGCCAGCAGTTACTTCACCCAGCGGGGAAGGAATTCACCCCTCCACTTT. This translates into CASSYFTQRGRNSPLHF.

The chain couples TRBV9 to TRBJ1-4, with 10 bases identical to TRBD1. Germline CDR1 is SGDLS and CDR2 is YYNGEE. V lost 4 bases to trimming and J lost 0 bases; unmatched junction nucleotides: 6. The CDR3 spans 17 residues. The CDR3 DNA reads TGTGCCAGCAGCCCGCGGACAGGGGGAGCAACTAATGAAAAACTGTTTTTT. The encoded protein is CASSPRTGGATNEKLFF.

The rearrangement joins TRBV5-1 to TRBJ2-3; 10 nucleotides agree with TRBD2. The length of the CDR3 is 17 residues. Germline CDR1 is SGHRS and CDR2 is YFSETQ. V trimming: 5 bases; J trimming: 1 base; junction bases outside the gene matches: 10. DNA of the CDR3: TGCGCCAGCAGTACGACCGGGACTAGCGTGGGCACAGATACGCAGTATTTT. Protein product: CASSTTGTSVGTDTQYF.

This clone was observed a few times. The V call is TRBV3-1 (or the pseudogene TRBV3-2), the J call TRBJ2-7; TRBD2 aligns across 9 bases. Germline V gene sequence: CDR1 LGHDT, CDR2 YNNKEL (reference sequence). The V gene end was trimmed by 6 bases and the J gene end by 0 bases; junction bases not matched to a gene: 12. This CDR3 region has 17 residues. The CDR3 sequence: CASSLVIAGASSYEQYF. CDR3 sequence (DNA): TGTGCCAGCAGTCTAGTAATAGCGGGAGCGAGCTCCTACGAGCAGTACTTC.

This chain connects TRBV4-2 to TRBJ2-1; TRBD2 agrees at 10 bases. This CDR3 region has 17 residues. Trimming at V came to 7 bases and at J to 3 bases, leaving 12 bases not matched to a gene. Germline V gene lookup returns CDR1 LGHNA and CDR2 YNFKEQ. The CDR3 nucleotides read TGTGCCAGCACCCGGAGTAGCGGGAGGATGAACTACAATGAGCAGTTCTTC. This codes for CASTRSSGRMNYNEQFF.

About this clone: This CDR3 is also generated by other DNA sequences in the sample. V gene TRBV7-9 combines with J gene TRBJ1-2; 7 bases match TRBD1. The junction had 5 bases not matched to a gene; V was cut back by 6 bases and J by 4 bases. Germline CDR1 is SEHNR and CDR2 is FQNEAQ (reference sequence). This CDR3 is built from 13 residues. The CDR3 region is CASSPPGGYGYTF. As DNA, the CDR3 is TGTGCCAGCAGTCCACCAGGGGGCTATGGCTACACCTTC.

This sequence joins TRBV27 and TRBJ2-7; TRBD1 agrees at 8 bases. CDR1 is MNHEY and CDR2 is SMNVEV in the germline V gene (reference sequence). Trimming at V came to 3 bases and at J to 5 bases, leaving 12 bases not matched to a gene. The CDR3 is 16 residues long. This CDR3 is CASSFRSAIQGDEQYF. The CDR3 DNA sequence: TGTGCCAGCAGTTTCCGATCAGCTATACAGGGGGACGAGCAGTACTTC.

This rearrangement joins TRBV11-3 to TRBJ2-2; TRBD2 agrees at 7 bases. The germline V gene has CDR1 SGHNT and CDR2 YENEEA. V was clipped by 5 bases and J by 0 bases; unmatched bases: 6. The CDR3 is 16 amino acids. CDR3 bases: TGTGCCAGCAGCGATACTCTAGCGGCGAACACCGGGGAGCTGTTTTTT. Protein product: CASSDTLAANTGELFF.